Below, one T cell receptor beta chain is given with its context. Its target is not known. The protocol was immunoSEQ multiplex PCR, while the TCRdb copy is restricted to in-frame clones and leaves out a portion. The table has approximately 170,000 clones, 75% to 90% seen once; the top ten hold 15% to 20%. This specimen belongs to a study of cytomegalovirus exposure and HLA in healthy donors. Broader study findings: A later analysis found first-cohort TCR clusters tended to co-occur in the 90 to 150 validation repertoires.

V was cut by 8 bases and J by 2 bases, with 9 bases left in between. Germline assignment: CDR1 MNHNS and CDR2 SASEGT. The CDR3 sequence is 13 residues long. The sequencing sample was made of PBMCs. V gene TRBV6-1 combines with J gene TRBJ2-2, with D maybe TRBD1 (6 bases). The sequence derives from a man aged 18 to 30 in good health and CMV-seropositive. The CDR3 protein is CASQGPNTGELFF. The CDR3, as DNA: TGTGCCAGCCAGGGGCCAAACACCGGGGAGCTGTTTTTT.